A single sample gave rise to the 27 T cell receptor beta chains below, sequenced in a study of blood T cell repertoires in COVID-19. Repertoires were generated with immunoSEQ multiplex PCR, while TCRdb's copy carries only in-frame clones and drops some. The sample shows approximately 49,000 clones, 84% of them seen only once. Sequenced input: peripheral blood. The origin of the receptors is a man aged 45-65 years with acute or convalescent COVID-19.

This clone showed up just a few times. The chain employs TRBV2 and TRBJ1-2, with D possibly matching TRBD1 (6 bases). This CDR3 comprises 12 residues. The germline V gene has CDR1 SNHLY and CDR2 FYNNEI. V dropped 5 bases and J dropped 7 bases, with 11 bases sitting between them. The CDR3 sequence is CASSITGFGYTF. CDR3 nucleotide sequence: TGTGCCAGCAGTATCACAGGGTTTGGCTACACCTTC.

The rearrangement uses TRBV5-5 and TRBJ1-5; 7 nucleotides line up with TRBD1. V lost 0 bases, J lost 7 bases, and 7 bases stayed unmatched. The CDR3 consists of 15 residues. CDR1 is SGHKS and CDR2 is YYEKEE in the germline V gene (reference sequence). The CDR3 DNA sequence: TGTGCCAGCAGCTTGGACCCAGGGGGAGGCCAGCCCCAGCATTTT. Amino acid sequence: CASSLDPGGGQPQHF.

The V call is TRBV4-1, the J call TRBJ2-7; 11 bases agree with TRBD2. The CDR3 totals 19 residues. Germline V lookup: CDR1 MGHRA, CDR2 YSYEKL. Unmatched junction bases numbered 15, after V lost 1 base and J lost 4 bases. The CDR3 nucleotides are TGCGCCAGCAGCCAAGTAGGGGGCACTAGCGGGGGAAATTTATACGAGCAGTACTTC. Its translation is CASSQVGGTSGGNLYEQYF.

The chain employs TRBV18 and TRBJ1-1; unclear D gene. V lost 2 bases and J lost 5, with 6 bases in between. The CDR3 sequence is 12 residues long. Germline V gives CDR1 KGHSH, CDR2 LQKENI. CDR3 region: CASSPDMTEAFF. The DNA of the CDR3 is TGTGCCAGCTCACCAGACATGACTGAAGCTTTCTTT.

The chain links TRBV18 to TRBJ1-5; TRBD1 might be the D (6 bases). The CDR3 has 17 amino acids. The V gene's germline CDR1 is KGHSH and CDR2 LQKENI. Between the trimmed V and J ends, which lost 2 bases and 6 bases, there was a span of 20 bases. The CDR3 protein is CASSPFTRQAGGQPQHF. The CDR3 nucleotides read TGTGCCAGCTCACCATTTACCCGACAGGCCGGAGGTCAGCCCCAGCATTTT. Complete variable domain (other parts from reference TRBV18 and TRBJ1-5): NAGVMQNPRHLVRRRGQEARLRCSPMKGHSHVYWYRQLPEEGLKFMVYLQKENIIDESGMPKERFSAEFPKEGPSILRIQQVVRGDSAAYFCASSPFTRQAGGQPQHFGDGTRLSIL.

The chain recombines TRBV7-2 with TRBJ2-6; TRBD2 might be the D (5 bases). This CDR3 region has 18 residues. The germline V and J ends were trimmed by 0 bases and 0 bases, with 12 bases remaining between them. CDR1 is SGHTA and CDR2 is FQGNSA in the germline V gene. CDR3 nucleotide sequence: TGTGCCAGCAGCTTAGCATTTAGGGAGTTCTCTGGGGCCAACGTCCTGACTTTC. Translating it yields CASSLAFREFSGANVLTF.

This rearrangement joins TRBV5-1 to TRBJ1-1; D gene ambiguous. Germline CDR1 is SGHRS and CDR2 is YFSETQ. This CDR3 comprises 13 residues. Trimming cost V 4 bases and J 7 bases, with 14 bases left between them. This chain's CDR3 is CASSPLTLDEAFF. DNA for the CDR3: TGCGCCAGCAGCCCACTAACCCTGGATGAAGCTTTCTTT. Looking up the rest from reference TRBV5-1 and TRBJ1-1 gives the full variable domain: KAGVTQTPRYLIKTRGQQVTLSCSPISGHRSVSWYQQTPGQGLQFLFEYFSETQRNKGNFPGRFSGRQFSNSRSEMNVSTLELGDSALYLCASSPLTLDEAFFGQGTRLTVV.

Only one count was recorded for this clone. The chain has TRBV5-1 and TRBJ2-5; tentatively, D is TRBD1 (6 bases). There are 13 residues in the CDR3. V was shortened by 5 bases and J by 5 bases, with 13 bases between the two germline ends. Germline loops: CDR1 SGHRS, CDR2 YFSETQ. DNA for the CDR3: TGCGCCAGCAGGGACAGCCCAAAGGAGACCCAGTACTTC. Protein product: CASRDSPKETQYF.

Here the CDR3 reads CASSPPTGGSYEQYF. CDR3 nucleotides: TGTGCCAGCTCACCACCGACAGGGGGCTCCTACGAGCAGTACTTC. The chain has TRBV18 and TRBJ2-7, with 9 nucleotides matching TRBD1. Germline V gene data show CDR1 as KGHSH and CDR2 as LQKENI. With 0 bases clipped from V and 0 bases from J, the junction kept 0 bases outside the gene matches. The length of the CDR3 is 15 residues. The full variable domain, its missing parts supplied by reference TRBV18 and TRBJ2-7, is NAGVMQNPRHLVRRRGQEARLRCSPMKGHSHVYWYRQLPEEGLKFMVYLQKENIIDESGMPKERFSAEFPKEGPSILRIQQVVRGDSAAYFCASSPPTGGSYEQYFGPGTRLTVT.

This clone was counted a few times. The rearrangement links TRBV15 to TRBJ1-2; TRBD1 matches 9 bases. Germline CDR1 LNHNV, CDR2 YYDKDF (reference sequence). The CDR3 is 14 residues long. Trimming at V came to 0 bases and at J to 7 bases, leaving 3 bases not matched to a gene. Written as DNA, the CDR3 is TGTGCCACCAGCAGAGATGGGACAGGGACTGGCTACACCTTC. This encodes CATSRDGTGTGYTF.

The chain links TRBV5-8 to TRBJ2-1; D not certain. Germline V gene sequence: CDR1 SGHTS, CDR2 YDEGEE. The V end was cut by 0 bases, the J end by 2 bases, with 12 bases between. The CDR3 contains 16 residues. CDR3 in amino acids: CASSLGLGVAYNEQFF. CDR3 in DNA: TGTGCCAGCAGCTTGGGACTTGGCGTTGCCTACAATGAGCAGTTCTTC.

This chain connects TRBV28 to TRBJ1-3; tentatively, D is TRBD1 (6 bases). Germline CDR1 reads MDHEN; CDR2 reads SYDVKM. The germline V and J ends were trimmed by 4 bases and 4 bases, with 14 bases remaining between them. The CDR3 sequence is 15 residues long. CDR3 DNA: TGTGCCAGCAGTTCCTTGATCAGGGGAGGAAACACCATATATTTT. It encodes CASSSLIRGGNTIYF.

This rearrangement joins TRBV7-9 to TRBJ1-3, with unresolved D. The CDR3 contains 19 residues. Looked up from germline, CDR1 is SEHNR and CDR2 is FQNEAQ (reference sequence). V lost 4 bases and J 2 bases, leaving 24 bases between the germline ends. The DNA of the CDR3 is TGTGCCAGCAGCTCATCTGGGAACGGGCGGGCTGATCCTGGAAACACCATATATTTT. Translating gives CASSSSGNGRADPGNTIYF.

This clone occurred once. The CDR3 region has the DNA TGTGCCAGCGGGCGGGACAGGGGGTCTAGCGAGCAGTACTTC. Translation gives CASGRDRGSSEQYF. The chain has TRBV5-8 and TRBJ2-7; 11 bases are a match to TRBD1. This CDR3 is 14 amino acids long. V dropped 7 bases and J dropped 6; count of bases not matched to a gene: 9. Germline V gene sequence: CDR1 SGHTS, CDR2 YDEGEE.

The chain uses TRBV29-1 and TRBJ2-7; TRBD1 matches at 7 bases. The CDR3 extends over 11 amino acids. The germline gives CDR1 SQVTM, CDR2 ANQGSEA. The junction had 2 bases not matched to a gene; V was cut back by 6 bases and J by 3 bases. The CDR3 reads CSVGTDYEQYF. CDR3 sequence (DNA): TGCAGCGTAGGGACAGACTACGAGCAGTACTTC.

This rearrangement joins TRBV27 to TRBJ2-4; tentatively, D is TRBD2 (5 bases). CDR1 is MNHEY and CDR2 is SMNVEV in the germline V gene (reference sequence). The CDR3 totals 14 residues. V was cut by 4 bases and J by 2 bases, with 9 bases left in between. CDR3: CASSSGVPKNIQYF. Here the CDR3 DNA reads TGTGCCAGCAGTTCCGGGGTACCCAAAAACATTCAGTACTTC.

The V and J genes are TRBV4-3 and TRBJ1-2; no clear D gene. V lost 0 bases, J lost 0 bases, and 11 bases lay in between. CDR3 length: 16 residues. Per the germline V gene, CDR1 is LGHNA and CDR2 is YSLEER. The CDR3 region has the DNA TGCGCCAGCAGCCAAGACCGCAGGCGATCTAACTATGGCTACACCTTC. This gives the protein CASSQDRRRSNYGYTF.

The rearrangement links TRBV28 to TRBJ1-5; perhaps TRBD1 as D (6 bases). Germline values: CDR1 MDHEN, CDR2 SYDVKM. V lost 5 bases, J lost 3 bases, and 17 bases lay in between. The CDR3 runs 16 residues. For the CDR3, the DNA is TGTGCCAGCAGTCCCCTTCAGGGGCAGGTCAATCAGCCCCAGCATTTT. Residues: CASSPLQGQVNQPQHF.

This chain uses TRBV10-3 with TRBJ2-7, with 10 bases matching TRBD1. The CDR3 covers 14 residues. With 10 bases clipped from V and 6 bases from J, the junction kept 12 bases outside the gene matches. Germline CDR1 is ENHRY and CDR2 is SYGVKD. CDR3 DNA: TGTGCCACTCTACCCGGGACAGGGGCTTTCGAGCAGTACTTC. Residues: CATLPGTGAFEQYF.

This clone was recorded a few times. The chain links TRBV7-9 to TRBJ1-4; D gene uncertain. Germline values: CDR1 SEHNR, CDR2 FQNEAQ (reference sequence). This CDR3 comprises 13 residues. Deletions cut 5 bases from V and 5 bases from J, with 9 bases between. The CDR3 loop is CASSGRWNEKLFF. CDR3 DNA: TGTGCCAGCAGCGGCAGGTGGAATGAAAAACTGTTTTTT.

The chain recombines TRBV30 with TRBJ1-1; no clear D gene. Germline V gene lookup returns CDR1 GTSNPN and CDR2 SVGIG (reference sequence). The CDR3 contains 12 residues. Trimming removed 2 bases at V and 2 bases at J, with 6 bases between. CDR3 DNA: TGTGCCTGGAGTTTGTCTAACACTGAAGCTTTCTTT. Encoded protein: CAWSLSNTEAFF.

This clone was observed a single time. The rearrangement uses TRBV6-5 and TRBJ2-5, with TRBD1 matching over 10 bases. Germline V gene lookup returns CDR1 MNHEY and CDR2 SVGAGI. The CDR3 is 16 amino acids. J lost 6 bases, V lost 0 bases, and 7 bases had no gene match. CDR3 nucleotide sequence: TGTGCCAGCAGTTACTCGAGCCGGGACAGGGGTCAGACCCAGTACTTC. It specifies CASSYSSRDRGQTQYF.

V and J are TRBV15 and TRBJ1-6; no reliable D call. With 1 base removed from V and 10 bases from J, the gap between germline ends came to 5 bases. The CDR3 has 12 residues. CDR1 is LNHNV, CDR2 YYDKDF, per germline (reference sequence). Here the CDR3 DNA reads TGTGCCACCAGCAGAGTCGCGTCACCCCTCCACTTT. Protein sequence: CATSRVASPLHF.

The J gene is TRBJ1-5, the V gene TRBV19; D is unclear. The V gene's germline CDR1 is LNHDA and CDR2 SQIVND (reference sequence). Trimming took 5 bases from V and 6 from J, leaving 11 bases between them. The CDR3 contains 13 residues. This CDR3 is CASSEGPGQPQHF. The CDR3 bases are TGTGCCAGTAGTGAGGGTCCCGGTCAGCCCCAGCATTTT.

The chain carries TRBV30 and TRBJ2-3; TRBD2 is a possible D gene (6 bases). This CDR3 is 13 amino acids long. Trimming left V 0 bases short and J 7 bases short, with 11 bases between. From germline, CDR1 is GTSNPN and CDR2 SVGIG (reference sequence). The CDR3 DNA sequence: TGTGCCTGGAGTGTCACGGAGGGGAATACGCAGTATTTT. It is translated as CAWSVTEGNTQYF.

In its sample, this clone was seen once. This chain joins TRBV2 and TRBJ2-1; D remains unclear. V shed 7 bases and J shed 0 bases, with 19 bases lying between them. This CDR3 spans 17 amino acids. CDR1 SNHLY and CDR2 FYNNEI come from the germline V gene. The CDR3 DNA follows: TGTGCCAGCATTCCTGCAGACTCACCGAGCTCCTACAATGAGCAGTTCTTC. This codes for CASIPADSPSSYNEQFF. Together with reference TRBV2 and TRBJ2-1, the CDR3 gives the full variable domain: EPEVTQTPSHQVTQMGQEVILRCVPISNHLYFYWYRQILGQKVEFLVSFYNNEISEKSEIFDDQFSVERPDGSNFTLKIRSTKLEDSAMYFCASIPADSPSSYNEQFFGPGTRLTVL.

The chain recombines TRBV7-2 with TRBJ1-6; TRBD1 matches at 9 bases. J gave up 7 bases and V 8 bases, and 15 bases lay outside the gene matches. The length of the CDR3 is 17 residues. CDR1 SGHTA and CDR2 FQGNSA come from the germline V gene. CDR3 DNA: TGTGCCAGCGGGGGACAGGGCCGTTTGTCGGGGAATTCACCCCTCCACTTT. Amino acids: CASGGQGRLSGNSPLHF.